Sequencing of this T cell receptor beta chain was carried out in a study of cytomegalovirus exposure and HLA in healthy donors. Study-wide background: The approximately 110 validation repertoires were reported in a later analysis to have been generated on the same platform as the approximately 700 first-cohort repertoires. Whole-study findings and limits: In the 100 to 150 validation repertoires, just under 95% of cluster scores exceeded 0, per a later analysis. With high specificity and sensitivity, the classifier reportedly diagnosed cytomegalovirus status. Most TCRs appeared rarely, but some public TCRs recurred in many donors.

About this clone itself: Antigen specificity is unknown.

Trimming shortened V by 5 bases and J by 0 bases, and 8 bases separated the two germline ends. The CDR3 spans 13 residues. Germline V lookup: CDR1 LNHDA, CDR2 SQIVND (reference sequence). Libraries were prepared by immunoSEQ multiplex PCR; TCRdb keeps only in-frame clonotypes and omits some of them. This table holds over 150,000 clones, 80% to 90% found once. The genes are TRBV19 and TRBJ2-7; D gene uncertain. The clonotype comes from a woman aged 25 to 39 in good health and CMV-seronegative. The sequenced sample was PBMCs. The DNA of the CDR3 is TGTGCCAGTAGTCGGCAGTTCTCCTACGAGCAGTACTTC. This gives the protein CASSRQFSYEQYF.